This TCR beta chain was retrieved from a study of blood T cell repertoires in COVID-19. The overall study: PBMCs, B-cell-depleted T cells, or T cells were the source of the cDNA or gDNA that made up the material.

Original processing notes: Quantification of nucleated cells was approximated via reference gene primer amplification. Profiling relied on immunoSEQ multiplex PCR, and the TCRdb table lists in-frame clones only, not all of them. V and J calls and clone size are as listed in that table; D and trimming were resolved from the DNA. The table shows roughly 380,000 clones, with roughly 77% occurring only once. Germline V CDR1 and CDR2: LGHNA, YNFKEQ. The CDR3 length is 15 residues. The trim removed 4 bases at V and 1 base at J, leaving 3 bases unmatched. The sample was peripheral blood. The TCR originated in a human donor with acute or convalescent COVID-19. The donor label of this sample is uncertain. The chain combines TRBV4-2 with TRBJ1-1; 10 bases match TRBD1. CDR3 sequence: CASSLWTGGNTEAFF. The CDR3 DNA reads TGTGCCAGCAGCCTCTGGACAGGGGGGAACACTGAAGCTTTCTTT.